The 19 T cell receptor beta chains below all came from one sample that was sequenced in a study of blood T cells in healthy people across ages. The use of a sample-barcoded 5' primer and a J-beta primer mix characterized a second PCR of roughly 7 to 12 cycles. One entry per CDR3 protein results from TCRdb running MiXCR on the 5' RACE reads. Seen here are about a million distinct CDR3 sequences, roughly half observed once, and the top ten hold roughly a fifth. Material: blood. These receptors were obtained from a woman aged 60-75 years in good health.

The CDR3 sequence is CASSLSQGPQETQYF. The CDR3 DNA is TGCGCCAGCAGCTTGTCGCAGGGCCCCCAAGAGACCCAGTACTTC. The rearrangement uses TRBV5-1 and TRBJ2-5; possibly TRBD1 for D (5 bases). The V end lost 1 base, the J end lost 1 base, and 11 bases lay between the germline ends. Per the germline V gene, CDR1 is SGHRS and CDR2 is YFSETQ. The CDR3 length is 15 residues.

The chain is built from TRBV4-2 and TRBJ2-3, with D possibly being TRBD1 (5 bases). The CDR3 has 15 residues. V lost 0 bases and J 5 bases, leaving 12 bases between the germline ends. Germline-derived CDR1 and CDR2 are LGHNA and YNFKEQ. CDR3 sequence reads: CASSQDGQGIDTQYF. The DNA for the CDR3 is TGTGCCAGCAGCCAAGACGGTCAGGGAATAGATACGCAGTATTTT.

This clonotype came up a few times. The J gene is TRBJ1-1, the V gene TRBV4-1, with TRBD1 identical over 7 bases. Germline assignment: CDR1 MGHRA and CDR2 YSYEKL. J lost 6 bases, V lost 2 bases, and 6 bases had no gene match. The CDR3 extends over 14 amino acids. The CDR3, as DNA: TGCGCCAGCAGCCAATCAGGGGGGAGGGCTGAAGCTTTCTTT. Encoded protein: CASSQSGGRAEAFF.

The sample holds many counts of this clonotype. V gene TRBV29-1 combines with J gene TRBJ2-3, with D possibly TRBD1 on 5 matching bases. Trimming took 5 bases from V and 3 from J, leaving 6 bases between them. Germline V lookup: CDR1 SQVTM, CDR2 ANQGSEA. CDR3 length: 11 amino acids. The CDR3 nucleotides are TGCAGCGTTAGGGGTACAGATACGCAGTATTTT. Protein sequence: CSVRGTDTQYF.

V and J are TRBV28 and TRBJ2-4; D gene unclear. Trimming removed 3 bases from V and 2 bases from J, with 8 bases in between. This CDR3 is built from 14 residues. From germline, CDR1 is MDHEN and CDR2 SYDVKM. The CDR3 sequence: CASSLGTSKNIQYF. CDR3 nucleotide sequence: TGTGCCAGCAGTTTGGGCACCTCCAAAAACATTCAGTACTTC.

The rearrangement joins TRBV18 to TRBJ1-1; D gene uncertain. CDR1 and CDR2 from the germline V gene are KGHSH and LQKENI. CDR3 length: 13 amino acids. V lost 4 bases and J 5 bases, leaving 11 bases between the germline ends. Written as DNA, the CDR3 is TGTGCCAGCTCACTTGATATTAGAACTGAAGCTTTCTTT. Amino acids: CASSLDIRTEAFF.

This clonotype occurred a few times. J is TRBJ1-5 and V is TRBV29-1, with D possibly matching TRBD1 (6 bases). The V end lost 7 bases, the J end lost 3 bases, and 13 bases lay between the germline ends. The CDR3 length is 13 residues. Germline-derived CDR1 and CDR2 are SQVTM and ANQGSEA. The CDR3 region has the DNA TGCAGCGCCGGAGGGGGGGCCAATCAGCCCCAGCATTTT. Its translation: CSAGGGANQPQHF.

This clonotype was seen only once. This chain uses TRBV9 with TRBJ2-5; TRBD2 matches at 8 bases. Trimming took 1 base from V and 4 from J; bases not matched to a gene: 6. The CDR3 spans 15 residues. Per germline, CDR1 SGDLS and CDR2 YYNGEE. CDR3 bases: TGTGCCAGCAGCGTAACGGGAGGGAATTTAGAGACCCAGTACTTC. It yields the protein CASSVTGGNLETQYF.

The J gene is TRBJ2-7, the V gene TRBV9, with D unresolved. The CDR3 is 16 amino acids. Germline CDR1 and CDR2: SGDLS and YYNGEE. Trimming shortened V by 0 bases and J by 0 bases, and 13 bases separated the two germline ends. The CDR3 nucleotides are TGTGCCAGCAGCGTAGGGTTGGCGGAACTCTCCTACGAGCAGTACTTC. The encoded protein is CASSVGLAELSYEQYF.

CDR3 amino acids: CASSVVAGPDTQYF. For the CDR3, the DNA is TGTGCCAGCAGCGTAGTCGCGGGCCCAGATACGCAGTATTTT. The J gene is TRBJ2-3, the V gene TRBV9; a weak D match, TRBD2 (5 bases). The V gene's germline CDR1 is SGDLS and CDR2 YYNGEE. V gave up 0 bases and J gave up 4 bases, with 9 bases separating them. This CDR3 contains 14 residues.

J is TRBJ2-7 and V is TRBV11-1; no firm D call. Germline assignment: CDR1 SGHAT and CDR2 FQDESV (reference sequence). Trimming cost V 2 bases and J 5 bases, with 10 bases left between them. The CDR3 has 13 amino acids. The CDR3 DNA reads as TGTGCCAGCAGCTTAACCAGTCTGGACGAGCAGTACTTC. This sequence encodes CASSLTSLDEQYF.

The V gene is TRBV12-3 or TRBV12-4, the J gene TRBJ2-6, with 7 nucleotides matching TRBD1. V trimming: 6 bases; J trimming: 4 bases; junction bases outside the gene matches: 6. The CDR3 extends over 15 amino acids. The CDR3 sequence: CASRDTGDGANVLTF. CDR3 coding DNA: TGTGCCAGCAGAGATACAGGGGACGGGGCCAACGTCCTGACTTTC.

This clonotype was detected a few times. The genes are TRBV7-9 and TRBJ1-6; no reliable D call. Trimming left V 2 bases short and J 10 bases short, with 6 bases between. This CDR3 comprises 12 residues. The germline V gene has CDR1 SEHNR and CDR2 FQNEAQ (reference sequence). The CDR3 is CASSLPQSPLHF. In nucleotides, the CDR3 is TGTGCCAGCAGCTTACCACAGTCACCCCTCCACTTT.

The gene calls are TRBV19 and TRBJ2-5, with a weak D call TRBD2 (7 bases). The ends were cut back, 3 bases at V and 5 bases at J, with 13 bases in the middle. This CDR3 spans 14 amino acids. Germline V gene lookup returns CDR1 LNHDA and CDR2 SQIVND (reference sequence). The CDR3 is CASSMAGAGETQYF. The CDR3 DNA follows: TGTGCCAGTAGTATGGCGGGGGCCGGGGAGACCCAGTACTTC.

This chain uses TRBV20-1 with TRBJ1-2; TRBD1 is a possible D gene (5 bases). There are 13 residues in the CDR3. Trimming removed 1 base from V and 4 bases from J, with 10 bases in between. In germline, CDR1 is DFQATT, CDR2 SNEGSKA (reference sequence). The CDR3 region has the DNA TGCAGTGCTAGAGCCGACGACAGCTATGGCTACACCTTC. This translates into CSARADDSYGYTF.

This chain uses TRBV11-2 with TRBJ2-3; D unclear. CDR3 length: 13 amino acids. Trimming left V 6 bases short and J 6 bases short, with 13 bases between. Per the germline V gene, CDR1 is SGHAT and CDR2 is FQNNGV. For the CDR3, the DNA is TGTGCCAGCAGTCACACCTCCGGCGATACGCAGTATTTT. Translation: CASSHTSGDTQYF.

This chain's CDR3 is CASSLYGLAGGRDEQFF. The CDR3 nucleotides read TGTGCCAGCAGCTTATATGGACTAGCGGGAGGGAGAGATGAGCAGTTCTTC. This chain uses TRBV7-3 with TRBJ2-1; 15 nucleotides align to TRBD2. The CDR3 runs to 17 residues. With 2 bases clipped from V and 8 bases from J, the junction kept 7 bases outside the gene matches. Germline V gives CDR1 SGHTA, CDR2 FQGTGA. The full variable domain, its missing parts supplied by reference TRBV7-3 and TRBJ2-1, is GAGVSQTPSNKVTEKGKYVELRCDPISGHTALYWYRQSLGQGPEFLIYFQGTGAADDSGLPNDRFFAVRPEGSVSTLKIQRTERGDSAVYLCASSLYGLAGGRDEQFFGPGTRLTVL.

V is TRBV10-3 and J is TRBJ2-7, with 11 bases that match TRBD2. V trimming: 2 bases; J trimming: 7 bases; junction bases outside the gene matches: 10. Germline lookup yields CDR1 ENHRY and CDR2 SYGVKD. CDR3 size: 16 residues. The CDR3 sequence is CAISEETSGKRNEQYF. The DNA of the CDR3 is TGTGCCATCAGTGAGGAGACTAGCGGGAAGAGAAATGAGCAGTACTTC.

The CDR3 coding sequence is TGTGCCAGCAGTTTAGTTGGGAGCCTGGAGCAGTTCTTC. This codes for CASSLVGSLEQFF. The V gene is TRBV12-3 or TRBV12-4, the J gene TRBJ2-1; D perhaps matches TRBD2 (5 bases). V lost 1 base and J lost 10, with 11 bases in between. The CDR3 length is 13 residues.